Following are 28 T cell receptor beta chains from one sample sequenced in a study of T cells in Graves' hyperthyroidism and ophthalmopathy. RNA transcripts served as the template for amplifying TCR beta CDR3 regions. HTBI primers were employed in a first-round RT-PCR of the TCR CDR3. TCRdb recomputed calls from the multiplex PCR reads with MiXCR, one row per CDR3 protein. In the table there are a few hundred thousand distinct CDR3 sequences, 40% to 50% of which are singletons. Sequencing input: peripheral blood or thyroid tissue (not recorded which). These receptors were collected from an adult woman with Graves' disease, either hyperthyroidism or ophthalmopathy (not recorded which).

This clonotype was seen at least ten times. The V gene is TRBV12-3 or TRBV12-4, the J gene TRBJ1-2; 11 bases match TRBD1. The CDR3 covers 16 residues. Trimming removed 2 bases from V and 8 bases from J; junction bases left unmatched: 10. CDR3 amino acids: CASSLLPGTGGSGYTF. CDR3 coding DNA: TGTGCCAGCAGTTTATTACCTGGGACAGGGGGGTCAGGCTACACCTTC.

This chain joins TRBV29-1 and TRBJ2-1, with TRBD2 matching over 8 bases. Germline CDR1 reads SQVTM; CDR2 reads ANQGSEA. The CDR3 has 13 residues. V lost 7 bases and J lost 4; bases outside the gene matches: 6. CDR3 sequence (DNA): TGCAGCGGGTTAGCGGGACTGTACAATGAGCAGTTCTTC. This codes for CSGLAGLYNEQFF.

This clonotype was observed a single time. The chain uses TRBV6-5 and TRBJ2-2; D perhaps matches TRBD1 (6 bases). The V and J ends lost 10 bases and 6 bases respectively, with 15 bases between them. The CDR3 extends over 13 amino acids. Germline V gives CDR1 MNHEY, CDR2 SVGAGI. CDR3 sequence (DNA): TGTGCCAACAGGGTAGGGGTTTCCGGGGAGCTGTTTTTT. Its protein is CANRVGVSGELFF.

This clonotype was seen at least ten times. The chain links TRBV19 to TRBJ1-1; D may be TRBD1 (5 bases). V dropped 8 bases and J dropped 4 bases, with 14 bases sitting between them. Germline V gives CDR1 LNHDA, CDR2 SQIVND (reference sequence). CDR3 length equals 13 residues. This CDR3 is CASGSRRGTEAFF. Here the CDR3 DNA reads TGTGCCAGTGGGTCGAGGAGGGGCACTGAAGCTTTCTTT.

This clonotype came up many times. Relative to the germline gene, one junction end is altered; a read error may explain this. This chain links TRBV7-7 with TRBJ1-4; 9 positions match TRBD1. The CDR3 has 13 residues. The germline gives CDR1 SSHAT, CDR2 FNYEAQ (reference sequence). Here the CDR3 reads CASSSDRGGKLFF. The CDR3, as DNA: TGTGCTAGCAGCTCGGACAGGGGCGGAAAACTGTTTTTT.

This sequence joins TRBV20-1 and TRBJ2-7; possible D gene TRBD2, 6 bases. From germline, CDR1 is DFQATT and CDR2 SNEGSKA (reference sequence). The CDR3 sequence is 11 residues long. The V gene lost 6 bases and the J gene lost 7 bases, with 13 bases spanning the gap. Written as DNA, the CDR3 is TGCAGTGCGAACCTAGCGAGGGAGCAGTACTTC. Its translation is CSANLAREQYF.

This clonotype was counted ten times or more. This rearrangement joins TRBV10-3 to TRBJ1-6; 7 nucleotides match TRBD1. The CDR3 spans 13 residues. Looked up from germline, CDR1 is ENHRY and CDR2 is SYGVKD. CDR3 region: CAREDRQNSPLHF. The CDR3 coding sequence is TGTGCTAGAGAGGACAGGCAGAATTCACCCCTCCACTTT.

At least ten counts were recorded for this clonotype. V and J are TRBV3-1 and TRBJ1-1; D perhaps matches TRBD1 (5 bases). CDR3 size: 14 residues. CDR1 is LGHDT, CDR2 YNNKEL, per germline (reference sequence). Deletions cut 4 bases from V and 4 bases from J, with 13 bases between. The CDR3 DNA sequence: TGTGCCAGCAGCCTTAATATGGGGGGCACTGAAGCTTTCTTT. Its translation is CASSLNMGGTEAFF.

The rearrangement uses TRBV29-1 and TRBJ2-7; 14 positions match TRBD2. The CDR3 is 14 amino acids. In germline, CDR1 is SQVTM, CDR2 ANQGSEA. J gave up 3 bases and V 5 bases, and 3 bases lay outside the gene matches. In DNA form, the CDR3 reads TGCAGCGTTTCCGGGACTAGCGGGAGCTACGAGCAGTACTTC. Translating it yields CSVSGTSGSYEQYF.

The chain has TRBV15 and TRBJ2-5; possibly TRBD1 for D (6 bases). This CDR3 contains 12 residues. Germline loops: CDR1 LNHNV, CDR2 YYDKDF (reference sequence). V lost 5 bases to trimming and J lost 5 bases, with 9 bases between them. Here the CDR3 DNA reads TGTGCCACCAGCTCAGGGGTTGAGACCCAGTACTTC. Translating it yields CATSSGVETQYF.

This clonotype was seen ten or more times. The chain joins TRBV7-2 to TRBJ1-2; D is undetermined. The V gene lost 3 bases and the J gene lost 7 bases, with 9 bases spanning the gap. CDR1 and CDR2 from the germline V gene are SGHTA and FQGNSA. This CDR3 is 12 amino acids long. This CDR3 reads CASSFRHGGYTF. The DNA for the CDR3 is TGTGCCAGCAGCTTTCGACACGGTGGCTACACCTTC.

The rearrangement uses TRBV7-9 and TRBJ2-1, with TRBD2 matching 8 bases. The CDR3 covers 16 residues. V lost 4 bases and J lost 4; bases outside the gene matches: 9. Germline CDR1 is SEHNR and CDR2 is FQNEAQ (reference sequence). Written as DNA, the CDR3 is TGTGCCAGCAGCTCCGTCCCGACTAGCGAGTACAATGAGCAGTTCTTC. It yields the protein CASSSVPTSEYNEQFF.

A few counts support this clonotype. This sequence joins TRBV6-2 or TRBV6-3 and TRBJ1-2; unclear D gene. The CDR3 has 13 amino acids. The germline V gene encodes CDR1 MNHEY and CDR2 SVGEGT. Trimming removed 0 bases from V and 8 bases from J, with 10 bases in between. The CDR3 DNA is TGTGCCAGCAGTTACTCGTGGGGTTCCGGCTACACCTTC. This encodes CASSYSWGSGYTF.

The chain has TRBV12-3 or TRBV12-4 and TRBJ2-5; 7 nucleotides agree with TRBD1. The V gene end was trimmed by 6 bases and the J gene end by 5 bases; junction bases not matched to a gene: 9. This CDR3 has 14 amino acids. The CDR3 sequence is CASRNRQGGETQYF. The CDR3 nucleotides are TGTGCCAGCAGAAACCGACAGGGCGGTGAGACCCAGTACTTC.

In its sample, this clonotype was seen a few times. With a much larger clone just one base away, this may be a read error. V usage is TRBV11-2 and J usage is TRBJ2-7, with TRBD1 matching 7 bases. The CDR3 spans 13 residues. Germline V gene data show CDR1 as SGHAT and CDR2 as FQNNGV. V shed 3 bases and J 5 bases; nucleotides not matched to a gene: 4. CDR3 amino acids: CASSLRDSNEQYF. CDR3 coding DNA: TGTGCCAGCAGCTTGAGGGACAGCAACGAGCAGTACTTC.

V and J are TRBV9 and TRBJ2-5; the D is unclear. Germline-derived CDR1 and CDR2 are SGDLS and YYNGEE. Trimming removed 3 bases at V and 6 bases at J, with 6 bases between. This CDR3 has 11 amino acids. The CDR3 region is CASSAPQTQYF. In DNA, the CDR3 is TGTGCCAGCAGCGCCCCGCAGACCCAGTACTTC.

The rearrangement links TRBV5-1 to TRBJ1-1; D not resolved. CDR3 length: 13 residues. Germline CDR1 is SGHRS and CDR2 is YFSETQ. The V gene lost 0 bases and the J gene lost 8 bases, with 11 bases spanning the gap. This CDR3 reads CASSLGRLNEAFF. The DNA of the CDR3 is TGCGCCAGCAGCTTGGGACGGCTTAACGAAGCTTTCTTT.

This clonotype was seen repeatedly, ten times or more. This chain links TRBV5-1 with TRBJ1-1, with TRBD1 matching 8 bases. J was trimmed by 1 base and V by 2 bases; bases with no gene match: 16. CDR3 length: 19 residues. The germline gives CDR1 SGHRS, CDR2 YFSETQ. CDR3 bases: TGCGCCAGCAGCTTCGGTCCTCGGCTGGCAGGGGGCGAGAACACTGAAGCTTTCTTT. Its protein is CASSFGPRLAGGENTEAFF.

The count of this clonotype is one. This sequence joins TRBV4-1 and TRBJ2-3, with unresolved D. This CDR3 spans 17 amino acids. Germline-derived CDR1 and CDR2 are MGHRA and YSYEKL. The V and J ends lost 0 bases and 2 bases respectively, with 15 bases between them. CDR3 region: CASSQDGPGFATDTQYF. DNA of the CDR3: TGCGCCAGCAGCCAAGATGGTCCCGGGTTCGCCACAGATACGCAGTATTTT.

At least ten counts were recorded for this clonotype. CDR3 DNA: TGTGCCAGCAGCGCGCTAGCTGGTTCCCAAGAGACCCAGTACTTC. Translated, it gives CASSALAGSQETQYF. V and J are TRBV9 and TRBJ2-5; TRBD2 is a possible D gene (5 bases). V lost 3 bases and J lost 1, with 13 bases in between. Looked up from germline, CDR1 is SGDLS and CDR2 is YYNGEE. This CDR3 spans 15 amino acids.

The chain has TRBV7-9 and TRBJ1-2; D is ambiguous. The CDR3 is made up of 16 amino acids. V was pared by 4 bases and J by 3 bases, with 18 bases between. Germline V gene lookup returns CDR1 SEHNR and CDR2 FQNEAQ (reference sequence). The CDR3 sequence: CASSSTRARDYYGYTF. In DNA, the CDR3 is TGTGCCAGCAGCTCGACCCGGGCTAGAGACTACTATGGCTACACCTTC.

The chain joins TRBV19 to TRBJ2-5; no clear D gene. The end of the DNA fits TRBJ2-1 better, so the J call may be wrong. CDR3 length: 13 amino acids. The V gene's germline CDR1 is LNHDA and CDR2 SQIVND (reference sequence). In DNA form, the CDR3 reads TGTGCCAGTAGTGCCTATAGTGGGAATGAGCAGTTCTTC. This translates into CASSAYSGNEQFF.

V gene TRBV7-2 combines with J gene TRBJ2-1; D gene uncertain. The CDR3 is 15 amino acids. Germline V gene data show CDR1 as SGHTA and CDR2 as FQGNSA. Trimming left V 1 base short and J 12 bases short, with 19 bases between. The CDR3 loop reads CASSLVGRANGRQFF. In nucleotides, the CDR3 is TGTGCCAGCAGCTTAGTGGGCCGGGCCAATGGAAGGCAGTTCTTC.

The chain has TRBV19 and TRBJ2-2, with 7 bases that match TRBD2. CDR3 size: 14 residues. Losses at the gene ends were 5 bases for V and 4 bases for J; bases not matched to a gene: 4. Germline CDR1 is LNHDA and CDR2 is SQIVND (reference sequence). The CDR3 loop is CASSGGRFTGELFF. CDR3 coding DNA: TGTGCCAGTAGTGGCGGGAGATTCACCGGGGAGCTGTTTTTT.

The V call is TRBV2, the J call TRBJ2-1; the D gene is possibly TRBD2 (6 bases). CDR3 length: 15 residues. V was pared by 5 bases and J by 0 bases, with 11 bases between. Germline V CDR1 and CDR2: SNHLY, FYNNEI. The CDR3 DNA sequence: TGTGCCAGCAGTTCACTAGCAGGCTCCTACAATGAGCAGTTCTTC. Translation: CASSSLAGSYNEQFF.

The sample holds one count of this clonotype. The chain is built from TRBV20-1 and TRBJ2-5; D is possibly TRBD2 (6 bases). Per the germline V gene, CDR1 is DFQATT and CDR2 is SNEGSKA (reference sequence). The CDR3 runs 13 residues. Trimming removed 5 bases at V and 2 bases at J, with 12 bases between. As DNA, the CDR3 is TGCAGTGCTGGCGGGGTGGATCAAGAGACCCAGTACTTC. This translates into CSAGGVDQETQYF.

The CDR3: CATRTGSSNYGYTF. CDR3 coding DNA: TGTGCGACAAGGACAGGGTCTTCGAACTATGGCTACACCTTC. This rearrangement joins TRBV25-1 to TRBJ1-2, with 8 nucleotides matching TRBD1. The germline gives CDR1 MGHDK, CDR2 SYGVNS. CDR3 size: 14 residues.

J is TRBJ1-5 and V is TRBV2; maybe TRBD1 (6 bases). With 7 bases removed from V and 0 bases from J, the gap between germline ends came to 10 bases. The CDR3 loop spans 14 amino acids. Germline V gives CDR1 SNHLY, CDR2 FYNNEI. The chain's CDR3 is CASNDRFSNQPQHF. The CDR3 region has the DNA TGTGCCAGCAATGACAGGTTTAGCAATCAGCCCCAGCATTTT.